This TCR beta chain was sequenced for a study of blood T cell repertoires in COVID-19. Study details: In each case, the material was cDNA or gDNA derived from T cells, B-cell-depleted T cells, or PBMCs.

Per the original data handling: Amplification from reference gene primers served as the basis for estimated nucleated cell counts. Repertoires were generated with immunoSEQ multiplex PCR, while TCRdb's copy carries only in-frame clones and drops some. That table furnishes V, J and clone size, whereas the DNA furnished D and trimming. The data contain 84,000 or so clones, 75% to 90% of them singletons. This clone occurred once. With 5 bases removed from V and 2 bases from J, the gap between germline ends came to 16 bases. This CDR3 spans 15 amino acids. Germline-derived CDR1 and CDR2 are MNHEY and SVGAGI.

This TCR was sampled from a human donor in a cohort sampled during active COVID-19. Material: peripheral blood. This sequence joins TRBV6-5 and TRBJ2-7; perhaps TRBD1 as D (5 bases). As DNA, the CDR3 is TGTGCCAGCAGTACTGCGGTGAAGGGGCCCTACGAGCAGTACTTC. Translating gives CASSTAVKGPYEQYF.